The next 24 T cell receptor beta chains were all read from a single sample in a study of cytomegalovirus exposure and HLA in healthy donors. Primers for the PCR totalled 60 Vbeta and 13 Jbeta. The data were produced by immunoSEQ multiplex PCR, yet TCRdb's version contains in-frame clones alone and is incomplete. The data hold about 170,000 clones, with approximately 86% observed a single time. Sequenced sample: PBMCs. The receptors originated from a male donor in good health and CMV-seronegative.

The V call is TRBV6-5, the J call TRBJ1-1; D remains unclear. The CDR3 has 13 amino acids. Germline V gives CDR1 MNHEY, CDR2 SVGAGI. V lost 4 bases and J 3 bases, leaving 9 bases between the germline ends. DNA for the CDR3: TGTGCCAGCAGTTCCTACCTGTACACTGAAGCTTTCTTT. As protein: CASSSYLYTEAFF.

The rearrangement links TRBV6-1 to TRBJ2-5; tentative D call: TRBD1 (6 bases). V was cut by 0 bases and J by 5 bases, with 19 bases left in between. Germline CDR1 reads MNHNS; CDR2 reads SASEGT. This CDR3 spans 17 amino acids. CDR3 coding DNA: TGTGCCAGCAGTGAAGCTCTTGGGGGCGGGCCCGGGGAGACCCAGTACTTC. Translation: CASSEALGGGPGETQYF.

This chain links TRBV5-1 with TRBJ2-5; 15 bases line up with TRBD2. The DNA end lines up better with TRBJ2-7; the J call may be wrong. Germline V lookup: CDR1 SGHRS, CDR2 YFSETQ. The CDR3 has 16 residues. The CDR3 DNA reads as TGCGCCAGCCGGACTAGCGGGGGGGCCGGGGGACACGAGCAGTACTTC. It translates to CASRTSGGAGGHEQYF.

This clone was seen more than once but under ten times. Germline and junction disagree at one end, which may indicate a read error. The J gene is TRBJ1-5, the V gene TRBV7-9; the D gene is possibly TRBD1 (5 bases). CDR1 SEHNR and CDR2 FQNEAQ come from the germline V gene (reference sequence). The CDR3 totals 15 residues. CDR3 sequence (DNA): TGTTCCAGCAGTCAGATGGGGGGAGGCAATCAGCCCCAGCATTTT. Amino acid sequence: CSSSQMGGGNQPQHF. Looking up the rest from reference TRBV7-9 and TRBJ1-5 gives the full variable domain: DTGVSQNPRHKITKRGQNVTFRCDPISEHNRLYWYRQTLGQGPEFLTYFQNEAQLEKSRLLSDRFSAERPKGSFSTLEIQRTEQGDSAMYLCSSSQMGGGNQPQHFGDGTRLSIL.

The J gene is TRBJ2-2, the V gene TRBV6-1; D not resolved. The CDR3 sequence is 11 residues long. The germline CDR1 and CDR2 sequences are MNHNS and SASEGT. V was pared by 7 bases and J by 6 bases, with 6 bases between. The CDR3 coding sequence is TGTGCCAGCACCCTCCCCGGGGAGCTGTTTTTT. It translates to CASTLPGELFF.

This chain links TRBV25-1 with TRBJ2-5; possible D gene TRBD2, 6 bases. The CDR3 is 16 residues long. CDR1 is MGHDK, CDR2 SYGVNS, per germline. V was clipped by 1 base and J by 0 bases, with 12 bases between them. CDR3 sequence: CASSEWRDNHQETQYF. The CDR3 coding sequence is TGTGCCAGCAGTGAATGGAGGGATAACCACCAAGAGACCCAGTACTTC.

This chain links TRBV27 with TRBJ2-2; 9 bases map to TRBD1. J was trimmed by 5 bases and V by 10 bases; bases with no gene match: 11. Germline-derived CDR1 and CDR2 are MNHEY and SMNVEV (reference sequence). This CDR3 spans 15 amino acids. In DNA, the CDR3 is TGTGCCACCCAACCCCGGGACAGGGTTACCGGGGAGCTGTTTTTT. Its protein is CATQPRDRVTGELFF.

This clone was detected only a few times. The V call is TRBV9, the J call TRBJ2-6; 8 bases line up with TRBD1. The CDR3 has 19 amino acids. J lost 0 bases, V lost 3 bases, and 11 bases had no gene match. The germline V gene encodes CDR1 SGDLS and CDR2 YYNGEE. CDR3 sequence reads: CASSATETGQGSGANVLTF. The CDR3 nucleotides read TGTGCCAGCAGCGCTACAGAAACCGGACAGGGCTCTGGGGCCAACGTCCTGACTTTC.

The chain recombines TRBV5-1 with TRBJ2-1, with 10 bases identical to TRBD2. CDR3 length equals 16 residues. Trimming took 7 bases from V and 7 from J; bases not matched to a gene: 14. The V gene's germline CDR1 is SGHRS and CDR2 YFSETQ. DNA for the CDR3: TGCGCCAGCGCTTCCCTCTCGGGACTAGCGTCAAATGAGCAGTTCTTC. Its translation is CASASLSGLASNEQFF.

This sequence joins TRBV6-5 and TRBJ1-6; TRBD1 is a possible D gene (5 bases). The CDR3 runs to 14 residues. Germline V gene data show CDR1 as MNHEY and CDR2 as SVGAGI. V lost 2 bases, J lost 9 bases, and 11 bases lay in between. The CDR3 loop reads CASSYVGGGSPLHF. Written as DNA, the CDR3 is TGTGCCAGCAGTTACGTGGGGGGGGGTTCACCCCTCCACTTT.

This sequence joins TRBV4-3 and TRBJ2-7; D may be TRBD2 (6 bases). The CDR3 loop spans 14 amino acids. V lost 7 bases to trimming and J lost 1 base, with 14 bases between them. The germline gives CDR1 LGHNA, CDR2 YSLEER. The CDR3 reads CASKCGGSSYEQYF. The DNA for the CDR3 is TGCGCCAGCAAGTGTGGGGGGTCTTCCTACGAGCAGTACTTC.

This clone has more than one count but fewer than ten. The CDR3 here is CASSPQRHEQYF. The CDR3 nucleotides read TGTGCCAGCTCACCACAGAGGCACGAGCAGTACTTC. The chain uses TRBV18 and TRBJ2-7, with no clear D. V shed 1 base and J shed 5 bases, with 6 bases lying between them. The CDR3 sequence is 12 residues long. Looked up from germline, CDR1 is KGHSH and CDR2 is LQKENI.

The chain employs TRBV19 and TRBJ2-1, with TRBD2 matching 9 bases. Germline CDR1 reads LNHDA; CDR2 reads SQIVND (reference sequence). Trimming at V came to 6 bases and at J to 7 bases, leaving 7 bases not matched to a gene. This CDR3 region has 14 residues. CDR3 coding DNA: TGTGCCAGTAGGGTTAGCGGGAGTAATAATGAGCAGTTCTTC. It yields the protein CASRVSGSNNEQFF.

This chain connects TRBV6-1 to TRBJ2-3; no clear D. CDR1 MNHNS and CDR2 SASEGT come from the germline V gene. CDR3 length: 14 residues. The V end was cut by 5 bases, the J end by 0 bases, with 9 bases between. CDR3 nucleotides: TGTGCCAGCAGTCTTCTACCCAGCACAGATACGCAGTATTTT. This codes for CASSLLPSTDTQYF.

This clone was counted a few times. The V gene is TRBV7-8, the J gene TRBJ1-1; weak D call: TRBD1 (5 bases). V was shortened by 3 bases and J by 2 bases, with 7 bases between the two germline ends. Per the germline V gene, CDR1 is SGHVS and CDR2 is FQNEAQ. This CDR3 contains 13 residues. In nucleotides, the CDR3 is TGTGCCAGCAGCTTCGACAGTAACACTGAAGCTTTCTTT. Translating gives CASSFDSNTEAFF. The full variable domain, its missing parts supplied by reference TRBV7-8 and TRBJ1-1, is GAGVSQSPRYKVAKRGQDVALRCDPISGHVSLFWYQQALGQGPEFLTYFQNEAQLDKSGLPSDRFFAERPEGSVSTLKIQRTQQEDSAVYLCASSFDSNTEAFFGQGTRLTVV.

The rearrangement links TRBV6-6 to TRBJ1-1; no reliable D call. Germline-derived CDR1 and CDR2 are MNHNY and SVGAGI (reference sequence). This CDR3 has 13 residues. V lost 0 bases and J 7 bases, leaving 9 bases between the germline ends. The CDR3 sequence: CASSYSGSSEAFF. The CDR3 DNA sequence: TGTGCCAGCAGTTACTCAGGGAGTAGTGAAGCTTTCTTT.

The rearrangement links TRBV19 to TRBJ1-3, with 8 bases fitting TRBD1. CDR3 length equals 16 residues. Per the germline V gene, CDR1 is LNHDA and CDR2 is SQIVND (reference sequence). Losses at the gene ends were 4 bases for V and 2 bases for J; bases not matched to a gene: 7. The CDR3 reads CASSSGQGFTGNTIYF. CDR3 coding DNA: TGTGCCAGTAGTAGCGGACAGGGTTTTACTGGAAACACCATATATTTT. Complete variable domain (other parts from reference TRBV19 and TRBJ1-3): DGGITQSPKYLFRKEGQNVTLSCEQNLNHDAMYWYRQDPGQGLRLIYYSQIVNDFQKGDIAEGYSVSREKKESFPLTVTSAQKNPTAFYLCASSSGQGFTGNTIYFGEGSWLTVV.

The J gene is TRBJ1-4, the V gene TRBV4-1; no firm D call. The CDR3 covers 16 residues. CDR1 and CDR2 (germline): MGHRA, YSYEKL. Trimming stripped 0 bases from V and 7 bases from J, with 15 bases between. CDR3 nucleotides: TGCGCCAGCAGCCAAGATTTCGAGGGTTTAGGTGAAAAACTGTTTTTT. This encodes CASSQDFEGLGEKLFF.

The chain couples TRBV5-1 to TRBJ2-1; no reliable D call. The CDR3 has 15 amino acids. Per germline, CDR1 SGHRS and CDR2 YFSETQ. V lost 4 bases, J lost 3 bases, and 14 bases lay in between. Written as DNA, the CDR3 is TGCGCCAGCAGCCTCACATCGAACAACTACAATGAGCAGTTCTTC. Translation: CASSLTSNNYNEQFF.

The chain carries TRBV19 and TRBJ2-7, with D possibly TRBD2 on 6 matching bases. Germline V gives CDR1 LNHDA, CDR2 SQIVND (reference sequence). This CDR3 contains 14 residues. Trimming shortened V by 3 bases and J by 3 bases, and 12 bases separated the two germline ends. CDR3: CASSIPGGDYEQYF. The CDR3 DNA reads as TGTGCCAGTAGTATCCCCGGCGGGGACTACGAGCAGTACTTC.

V and J are TRBV5-4 and TRBJ1-2; possible D gene TRBD1, 5 bases. The CDR3 has 14 amino acids. V shed 4 bases and J shed 1 base, with 11 bases lying between them. The V gene's germline CDR1 is SGHNT and CDR2 YYREEE (reference sequence). CDR3 bases: TGTGCCAGCAGCGATGGGGCCAATAACTATGGCTACACCTTC. Protein product: CASSDGANNYGYTF.

This clone was observed once. V usage is TRBV6-5 and J usage is TRBJ1-1; D is uncertain. Germline CDR1 MNHEY, CDR2 SVGAGI. The CDR3 is 15 amino acids. Trimming shortened V by 4 bases and J by 1 base, and 13 bases separated the two germline ends. CDR3 in amino acids: CASSWELRENTEAFF. CDR3 coding DNA: TGTGCCAGCAGTTGGGAATTACGGGAGAACACTGAAGCTTTCTTT.

This rearrangement joins TRBV7-9 to TRBJ1-1; D not resolved. The CDR3 is made up of 16 amino acids. The germline V gene encodes CDR1 SEHNR and CDR2 FQNEAQ (reference sequence). Trimming left V 4 bases short and J 1 base short, with 16 bases between. The CDR3 DNA is TGTGCCAGCAGCTCCCCCCCCCTAGGCCCGAACACTGAAGCTTTCTTT. Its translation is CASSSPPLGPNTEAFF.

V gene TRBV4-3 combines with J gene TRBJ1-1, with a tentative D call TRBD1 (6 bases). V lost 0 bases and J 8 bases, leaving 13 bases between the germline ends. Germline V gene sequence: CDR1 LGHNA, CDR2 YSLEER. The CDR3 is 14 amino acids. The DNA of the CDR3 is TGCGCCAGCAGCCAAGAGCGCGGCAGGGGAGAAGCTTTCTTT. Its protein product is CASSQERGRGEAFF.